These 7 T cell receptor beta chains were sequenced from one sample in a study of CD8+ T cells in alopecia areata. Described treatment: oral pan-JAK inhibitor, 5-10 mg twice daily. Following extraction, RNA underwent reverse transcription to cDNA, which served as the sequencing template. TCRdb keeps only in-frame clones here, not all; method: immunoSEQ multiplex PCR. The table includes about 120,000 clones, over 60% detected once. Sample: CD4+ T cells sorted from blood, taken at week 4, from a patient treated with tofacitinib. Receptor source: a human donor with alopecia areata.

This clone was observed a few times. The chain employs TRBV5-1 and TRBJ2-2, with 8 bases identical to TRBD1. Germline V gene sequence: CDR1 SGHRS, CDR2 YFSETQ. The trim removed 1 base at V and 5 bases at J, leaving 7 bases unmatched. This CDR3 spans 16 amino acids. The CDR3 DNA sequence: TGCGCCAGCAGCTTGCTCGCCAGGGGGCAGACCGGGGAGCTGTTTTTT. Residues: CASSLLARGQTGELFF.

This clone was seen a handful of times. This chain uses TRBV10-3 with TRBJ2-7; D perhaps matches TRBD1 (5 bases). Germline V gives CDR1 ENHRY, CDR2 SYGVKD. The CDR3 loop spans 11 amino acids. The V and J ends lost 10 bases and 4 bases respectively, with 11 bases between them. CDR3 loop: CATTTAYEQYF. The CDR3 DNA reads as TGTGCCACCACGACAGCTTACGAGCAGTACTTC.

The chain carries TRBV10-3 and TRBJ2-3; D may be TRBD1 (5 bases). Germline CDR1 and CDR2: ENHRY and SYGVKD. Trimming removed 0 bases from V and 3 bases from J, with 7 bases in between. This CDR3 contains 14 residues. CDR3: CAISESTATDTQYF. DNA for the CDR3: TGTGCCATCAGTGAGTCGACAGCAACAGATACGCAGTATTTT.

This chain uses TRBV2 with TRBJ2-7; the match to TRBD1 covers 9 bases. CDR3 length: 16 amino acids. Germline CDR1 is SNHLY and CDR2 is FYNNEI. V gave up 4 bases and J gave up 6 bases; unmatched junction bases: 13. The CDR3 reads CASSAVGGTGRIEQYF. In DNA, the CDR3 is TGTGCCAGCAGTGCGGTGGGTGGGACAGGGAGGATCGAGCAGTACTTC.

The V and J genes are TRBV29-1 and TRBJ2-5, with a weak D call TRBD1 (6 bases). Deletions cut 6 bases from V and 7 bases from J, with 21 bases between. Germline assignment: CDR1 SQVTM and CDR2 ANQGSEA. The CDR3 runs 14 residues. The CDR3 bases are TGCAGCGTCAATAGCCAGGACAGAGGAGGGACCCAGTACTTC. Amino acids: CSVNSQDRGGTQYF. Full variable domain (remainder filled in from reference TRBV29-1 and TRBJ2-5): SAVISQKPSRDICQRGTSLTIQCQVDSQVTMMFWYRQQPGQSLTLIATANQGSEATYESGFVIDKFPISRPNLTFSTLTVSNMSPEDSSIYLCSVNSQDRGGTQYFGPGTRLLVL.

This clone has a single count. V is TRBV30 and J is TRBJ1-1, with 10 nucleotides matching TRBD1. Unmatched junction bases numbered 8, after V lost 0 bases and J lost 1 base. In germline, CDR1 is GTSNPN, CDR2 SVGIG (reference sequence). The CDR3 totals 17 residues. Written as DNA, the CDR3 is TGTGCCTGGAGTGTACTAGGGACAGGGGCTGCGAACACTGAAGCTTTCTTT. It is translated as CAWSVLGTGAANTEAFF.

The chain joins TRBV10-3 to TRBJ1-5; no reliable D call. CDR3 length: 15 residues. The germline V gene encodes CDR1 ENHRY and CDR2 SYGVKD. Deletions cut 3 bases from V and 4 bases from J, with 13 bases between. In nucleotides, the CDR3 is TGTGCCATCAGTGATCTATCGACGGTGAATCAGCCCCAGCATTTT. This gives the protein CAISDLSTVNQPQHF.